This section outlines one TCR beta chain sequence together with its context. The antigen is undetermined. A CD45RA+ naive subset and a CD45RA-negative memory subset were split from CD4+ cells. Germline lookup yields CDR1 SGHRS and CDR2 YFSETQ. The CDR3 runs 13 residues. V was pared by 3 bases and J by 7 bases, with 10 bases between. Samples underwent the assay at deep level. Measured with immunoSEQ multiplex PCR; TCRdb has only the in-frame clones, and not every one. The sample gives 2 million to 2.5 million clones, nearly 97% of which show up once; roughly 0.13% is in the top ten. This sample was taken from a study of shared clonotypes between healthy human individuals. General observations from the study: Donors were few, which limited the genetic and exposure-history diversity represented.

Sequencing was carried out using naive CD4+ T cells sorted from blood. Subset in this sample: CD45RA+ positively selected. The receptor comes from a man in his late teens or twenties in good health. This rearrangement joins TRBV5-1 to TRBJ2-2, with D maybe TRBD1 (6 bases). Here the CDR3 DNA reads TGCGCCAGCAGCTGGACAGCCGTCGGGGAGCTGTTTTTT. It encodes CASSWTAVGELFF.